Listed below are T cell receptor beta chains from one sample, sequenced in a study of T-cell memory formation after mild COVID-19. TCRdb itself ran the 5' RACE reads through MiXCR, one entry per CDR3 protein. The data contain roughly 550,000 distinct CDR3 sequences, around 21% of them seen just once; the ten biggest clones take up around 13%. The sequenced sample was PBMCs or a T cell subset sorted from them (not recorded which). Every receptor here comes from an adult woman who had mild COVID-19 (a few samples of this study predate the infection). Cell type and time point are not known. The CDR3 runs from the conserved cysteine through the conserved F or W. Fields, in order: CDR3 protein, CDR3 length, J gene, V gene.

CDR3 protein: CASSPMEFAFHEQFF
CDR3 length: 15
J gene: TRBJ2-1
V gene: TRBV11-2

CDR3 protein: CASSSHTSGSYNEQFF
CDR3 length: 16
J gene: TRBJ2-1
V gene: TRBV7-9

CDR3 protein: CASSRGHNNSPLHF
CDR3 length: 14
J gene: TRBJ1-6
V gene: TRBV5-1

CDR3 protein: CSAWRTVDTEAFF
CDR3 length: 13
J gene: TRBJ1-1
V gene: TRBV20-1

CDR3 protein: CASRSGLSTDTQYF
CDR3 length: 14
J gene: TRBJ2-3
V gene: TRBV12-3/TRBV12-4

CDR3 protein: CSARDLERTVAGGSYNEQFF
CDR3 length: 20
J gene: TRBJ2-1
V gene: TRBV20-1

CDR3 protein: CASSLKQGGQNEQYF
CDR3 length: 15
J gene: TRBJ2-7
V gene: TRBV5-6

CDR3 protein: CASSGQTNYGYTF
CDR3 length: 13
J gene: TRBJ1-2
V gene: TRBV7-2

CDR3 protein: CASSGDTGLAGGEGNFYEQYF
CDR3 length: 21
J gene: TRBJ2-7
V gene: TRBV7-9

CDR3 protein: CATSEGAGGEAFF
CDR3 length: 13
J gene: TRBJ1-1
V gene: TRBV24-1